This entry lists 25 T cell receptor beta chains sequenced from one sample in a study of patients and donors after allogeneic stem cell transplantation. One entry per CDR3 protein, called by TCRdb with MiXCR from the RT-PCR reads. The sample holds about 1,500 distinct CDR3 sequences, approximately 22% seen once. Sequencing was carried out using blood, either unsorted or a sorted T cell fraction (not recorded which). These receptor sequences come from a human donor who was either an allogeneic HSCT recipient or a stem cell or donor lymphocyte infusion donor (not recorded which). It is not recorded whose cells these are; they may come from a transplant donor.

V usage is TRBV7-3 and J usage is TRBJ2-1, with TRBD2 as a possible D gene (5 bases). CDR3 size: 12 residues. The V gene lost 1 base and the J gene lost 7 bases, with 5 bases spanning the gap. Germline-derived CDR1 and CDR2 are SGHTA and FQGTGA. The CDR3 DNA sequence: TGTGCCAGCAGCTTAAGAGGGAATGAGCAGTTCTTC. It specifies CASSLRGNEQFF.

The chain recombines TRBV12-3 or TRBV12-4 with TRBJ2-7; no definite D call. The CDR3 runs to 13 residues. Trimming pared 6 bases from V and 0 bases from J, leaving 9 bases between. CDR3: CASRRASSYEQYF. The DNA for the CDR3 is TGTGCCAGCAGAAGGGCGAGCTCCTACGAGCAGTACTTC.

This clonotype was picked up a small number of times. The CDR3 region is CASSEGPEETQYF. CDR3 DNA sequence: TGTGCCAGCAGTGAAGGACCCGAAGAGACCCAGTACTTC. V gene TRBV2 combines with J gene TRBJ2-5, with D hard to call. Looked up from germline, CDR1 is SNHLY and CDR2 is FYNNEI. The CDR3 has 13 amino acids. V was clipped by 1 base and J by 3 bases, with 6 bases between them.

V usage is TRBV5-4 and J usage is TRBJ2-5, with D unresolved. CDR1 and CDR2 (germline): SGHNT, YYREEE (reference sequence). This CDR3 contains 14 residues. The ends were cut back, 4 bases at V and 0 bases at J, with 10 bases in the middle. CDR3 residues: CASSIQGHQETQYF. The CDR3 DNA reads TGTGCCAGCAGCATACAAGGCCACCAAGAGACCCAGTACTTC.

This chain uses TRBV5-1 with TRBJ2-2; unclear D gene. Germline CDR1 and CDR2: SGHRS and YFSETQ. The V end was cut by 2 bases, the J end by 5 bases, with 10 bases between. CDR3 length: 14 residues. Here the CDR3 DNA reads TGCGCCAGCAGCTTTACGGGTGCAACCGGGGAGCTGTTTTTT. It codes for CASSFTGATGELFF.

Judged by abundance, this clonotype is large. The chain links TRBV6-2 or TRBV6-3 to TRBJ2-1; D possibly uses TRBD1 or TRBD2 (5 bases each). CDR1 and CDR2 (germline): MNHEY, SVGEGT. The CDR3 length is 13 residues. Trimming removed 8 bases from V and 4 bases from J, with 12 bases in between. The CDR3 nucleotides read TGTGCCAGCGGGGACCCTCCTTACAATGAGCAGTTCTTC. Its translation is CASGDPPYNEQFF.

This chain joins TRBV2 and TRBJ2-1; D is perhaps TRBD1 or TRBD2 (5 bases each). This CDR3 comprises 16 residues. Germline loops: CDR1 SNHLY, CDR2 FYNNEI. Trimming took 1 base from V and 0 from J, leaving 10 bases between them. The CDR3: CASSEEAGGSYNEQFF. In DNA, the CDR3 is TGTGCCAGCAGTGAAGAAGCTGGGGGCTCCTACAATGAGCAGTTCTTC.

By sample fraction, this clonotype is large. The chain carries TRBV7-2 and TRBJ1-2, with D unclear. CDR3 length: 13 amino acids. Germline V gene sequence: CDR1 SGHTA, CDR2 FQGNSA. Trimming took 4 bases from V and 8 from J, leaving 14 bases between them. CDR3 DNA: TGTGCCAGCAGCTCCACCCCCGGCCGGGGCTACACCTTC. It codes for CASSSTPGRGYTF.

The rearrangement joins TRBV11-1 to TRBJ1-1, with 7 bases aligning to TRBD1. After removal of 1 base from V and 6 bases from J, the junction contained 11 bases not matched to a gene. The CDR3 sequence is 16 residues long. In germline, CDR1 is SGHAT, CDR2 FQDESV (reference sequence). The CDR3 loop reads CASSLGPGGVKSEAFF. The DNA for the CDR3 is TGTGCCAGCAGCTTAGGTCCAGGGGGTGTTAAGTCTGAAGCTTTCTTT.

The V and J genes are TRBV6-5 and TRBJ1-5; D is uncertain. This CDR3 is built from 12 residues. In germline, CDR1 is MNHEY, CDR2 SVGAGI. The V gene lost 5 bases and the J gene lost 5 bases, with 7 bases spanning the gap. This CDR3 reads CASSHPHQPQHF. The CDR3 region has the DNA TGTGCCAGCAGTCACCCCCATCAGCCCCAGCATTTT.

The rearrangement joins TRBV6-5 to TRBJ2-7; 14 bases line up with TRBD2. This CDR3 is 16 amino acids long. Germline CDR1 is MNHEY and CDR2 is SVGAGI. Trimming at V came to 2 bases and at J to 2 bases, leaving 2 bases not matched to a gene. This chain's CDR3 is CASSYGTSGRAYEQYF. Here the CDR3 DNA reads TGTGCCAGCAGTTACGGGACTAGCGGGAGAGCCTACGAGCAGTACTTC.

The chain couples TRBV29-1 to TRBJ2-7, with 8 bases lining up with TRBD1. Germline V gene data show CDR1 as SQVTM and CDR2 as ANQGSEA. J gave up 3 bases and V 7 bases, and 8 bases lay outside the gene matches. The CDR3 consists of 13 residues. CDR3 sequence (DNA): TGCAGCGGTACCGGGACAGGTAGCTACGAGCAGTACTTC. Protein product: CSGTGTGSYEQYF.

About this clonotype: A much larger clone differs by one base, so this may be a read error. The J gene is TRBJ2-5, the V gene TRBV29-1; D is undetermined. CDR1 SQVTM and CDR2 ANQGSEA come from the germline V gene. The CDR3 has 12 residues. CDR3 sequence (DNA): TGCAGCTTTGAACCGGTCGGGGAGACCCAGTACTTC. Translated, it gives CSFEPVGETQYF.

This clonotype is a singleton in its sample. V gene TRBV20-1 combines with J gene TRBJ1-2, with a weak D call TRBD1 (6 bases). The germline V and J ends were trimmed by 2 bases and 8 bases, with 12 bases remaining between them. The germline CDR1 and CDR2 sequences are DFQATT and SNEGSKA (reference sequence). The CDR3 covers 12 residues. The DNA for the CDR3 is TGCAGTGCTAGAACGGGGGCCTGGGGCTACACCTTC. This codes for CSARTGAWGYTF.

V usage is TRBV24-1 and J usage is TRBJ1-1, with 7 bases identical to TRBD1. The V gene's germline CDR1 is KGHDR and CDR2 SFDVKD. The CDR3 is made up of 12 amino acids. J gave up 10 bases and V 4 bases, and 5 bases lay outside the gene matches. The CDR3 DNA reads as TGTGCCACCAGTGAGAACCGGGACAGAGCTTTCTTT. Protein sequence: CATSENRDRAFF.

The rearrangement joins TRBV6-5 to TRBJ2-1, with 9 bases fitting TRBD2. V was pared by 6 bases and J by 6 bases, with 9 bases of the junction left unmatched. This CDR3 is 15 amino acids long. Germline V CDR1 and CDR2: MNHEY, SVGAGI. The CDR3 region has the DNA TGTGCCAGCAGATTACCGGGACTAGCTGCCAATGAGCAGTTCTTC. Translating gives CASRLPGLAANEQFF.

The DNA for the CDR3 is TGCGCCAGCAGCCAACCAGGACTAGCGGGAGGCCCGAGCTCCTACAATGAGCAGTTCTTC. Translation gives CASSQPGLAGGPSSYNEQFF. The rearrangement uses TRBV4-1 and TRBJ2-1, with 14 positions matching TRBD2. The CDR3 is 20 residues long. Unmatched junction bases numbered 9, after V lost 2 bases and J lost 0 bases. CDR1 MGHRA and CDR2 YSYEKL come from the germline V gene.

In its sample, this clonotype ranks as large. This chain uses TRBV7-9 with TRBJ2-1; TRBD2 matches 9 bases. V trimming: 0 bases; J trimming: 7 bases; junction bases outside the gene matches: 10. CDR1 is SEHNR, CDR2 FQNEAQ, per germline (reference sequence). CDR3 length equals 17 residues. CDR3 in DNA: TGTGCCAGCAGCTTAGCGACTAGCGGTCAGTCGAGAAATGAGCAGTTCTTC. Its protein product is CASSLATSGQSRNEQFF.

This clonotype is medium-sized. V usage is TRBV19 and J usage is TRBJ1-5; TRBD1 matches 7 bases. The CDR3 length is 13 residues. CDR1 and CDR2 from the germline V gene are LNHDA and SQIVND (reference sequence). The V and J ends lost 6 bases and 5 bases, in that order; junction bases with no gene match: 4. CDR3 DNA: TGTGCCAGTAGCGGGACAGCTGATCAGCCCCAGCATTTT. Protein sequence: CASSGTADQPQHF. The whole variable domain, remainder taken from reference TRBV19 and TRBJ1-5, is DGGITQSPKYLFRKEGQNVTLSCEQNLNHDAMYWYRQDPGQGLRLIYYSQIVNDFQKGDIAEGYSVSREKKESFPLTVTSAQKNPTAFYLCASSGTADQPQHFGDGTRLSIL.

The chain joins TRBV5-1 to TRBJ1-6; 9 positions match TRBD1. V lost 0 bases and J lost 3; bases outside the gene matches: 1. The length of the CDR3 is 16 residues. The germline V gene encodes CDR1 SGHRS and CDR2 YFSETQ. The CDR3 here is CASSLETGGYNSPLHF. In DNA form, the CDR3 reads TGCGCCAGCAGCTTGGAGACAGGGGGCTATAATTCACCCCTCCACTTT.

This clonotype was seen only a few times. The rearrangement joins TRBV20-1 to TRBJ2-5, with D perhaps being TRBD1 or TRBD2 (5 bases each). CDR3 length equals 13 residues. Per the germline V gene, CDR1 is DFQATT and CDR2 is SNEGSKA (reference sequence). V lost 3 bases and J lost 1, with 9 bases in between. The CDR3 is CSASPGGQETQYF. CDR3 coding DNA: TGCAGTGCTAGCCCTGGGGGCCAAGAGACCCAGTACTTC.

The rearrangement uses TRBV10-3 and TRBJ1-1, with TRBD1 identical over 8 bases. CDR1 is ENHRY and CDR2 is SYGVKD in the germline V gene. This CDR3 has 14 amino acids. The trim removed 5 bases at V and 7 bases at J, leaving 9 bases unmatched. In DNA form, the CDR3 reads TGTGCCATCAGTTCAACAGGGGGAACCCTTGAAGCTTTCTTT. This encodes CAISSTGGTLEAFF.

The sample holds a few counts of this clonotype. The rearrangement joins TRBV12-3 or TRBV12-4 to TRBJ2-1; 7 bases line up with TRBD2. CDR3 size: 14 residues. The junction had 6 bases not matched to a gene; V was cut back by 4 bases and J by 6 bases. CDR3 sequence reads: CASSWDYSSNEQFF. In DNA form, the CDR3 reads TGTGCCAGCAGTTGGGACTACTCTTCCAATGAGCAGTTCTTC.

The chain joins TRBV11-1 to TRBJ2-7, with D perhaps being TRBD1 or TRBD2 (5 bases each). The CDR3 spans 12 residues. V was cut by 8 bases and J by 6 bases, with 14 bases left in between. CDR1 SGHAT and CDR2 FQDESV come from the germline V gene (reference sequence). The CDR3 here is CASGTSRGEQYF. The CDR3 DNA sequence: TGTGCCAGCGGGACGTCCCGGGGCGAGCAGTACTTC.

This clonotype counts as large. This chain joins TRBV7-9 and TRBJ2-7, with unresolved D. Germline V gene lookup returns CDR1 SEHNR and CDR2 FQNEAQ (reference sequence). The V gene lost 2 bases and the J gene lost 4 bases, with 3 bases spanning the gap. The CDR3 totals 11 residues. The CDR3 DNA reads TGTGCCAGCAGCTTATCTTACGAGCAGTACTTC. It translates to CASSLSYEQYF. Based on the CDR3 plus reference TRBV7-9 and TRBJ2-7, the full variable domain is DTGVSQNPRHKITKRGQNVTFRCDPISEHNRLYWYRQTLGQGPEFLTYFQNEAQLEKSRLLSDRFSAERPKGSFSTLEIQRTEQGDSAMYLCASSLSYEQYFGPGTRLTVT.